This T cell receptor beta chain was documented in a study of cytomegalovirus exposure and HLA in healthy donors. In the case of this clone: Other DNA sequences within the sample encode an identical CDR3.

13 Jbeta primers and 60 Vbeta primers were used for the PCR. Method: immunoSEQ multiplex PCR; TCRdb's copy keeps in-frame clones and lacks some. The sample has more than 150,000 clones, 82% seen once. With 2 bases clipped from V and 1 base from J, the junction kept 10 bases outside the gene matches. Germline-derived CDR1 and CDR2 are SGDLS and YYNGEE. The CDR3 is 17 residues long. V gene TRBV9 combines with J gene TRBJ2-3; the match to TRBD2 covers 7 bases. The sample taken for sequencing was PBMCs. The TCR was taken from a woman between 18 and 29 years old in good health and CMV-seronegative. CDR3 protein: CASSVGVAGAGTDTQYF. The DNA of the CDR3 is TGTGCCAGCAGCGTTGGAGTGGCGGGAGCGGGCACAGATACGCAGTATTTT.